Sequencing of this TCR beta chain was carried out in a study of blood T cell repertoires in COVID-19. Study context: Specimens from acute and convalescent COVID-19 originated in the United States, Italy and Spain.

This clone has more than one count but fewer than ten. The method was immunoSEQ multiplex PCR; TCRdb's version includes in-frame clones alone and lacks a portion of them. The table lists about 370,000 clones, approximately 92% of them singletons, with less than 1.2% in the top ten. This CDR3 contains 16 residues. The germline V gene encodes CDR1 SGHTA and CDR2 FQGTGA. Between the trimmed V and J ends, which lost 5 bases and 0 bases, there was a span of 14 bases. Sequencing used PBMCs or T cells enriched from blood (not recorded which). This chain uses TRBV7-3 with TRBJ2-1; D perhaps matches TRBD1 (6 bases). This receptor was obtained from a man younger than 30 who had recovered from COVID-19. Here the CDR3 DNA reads TGTGCCAGCAGCACCAGGGGTGTCTCCTCCTACAATGAGCAGTTCTTC. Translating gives CASSTRGVSSYNEQFF.